This TCR beta chain was observed in a study of blood T cell repertoires in COVID-19. Whole-study context: COVID-19 samples collected from the United States, Italy and Spain covered acute and convalescent phases. Sources were T cells, B-cell-depleted T cells, or PBMCs; the material itself was cDNA or gDNA.

The V and J ends lost 3 bases and 3 bases respectively, with 5 bases between them. Germline-derived CDR1 and CDR2 are SQVTM and ANQGSEA. CDR3 length: 11 amino acids. This clone was seen a single time. In the original processing: Amplification from reference gene primers served as the basis for estimated nucleated cell counts. The protocol was immunoSEQ multiplex PCR, while the TCRdb copy is restricted to in-frame clones and leaves out a portion. That table supplies the V and J calls and clone size; D and trimming were determined from the DNA. The sample lists approximately 220,000 clones; around four fifths were seen once.

The chain recombines TRBV29-1 with TRBJ1-2, with D uncertain. The origin of this receptor is a man in his forties or fifties with acute or convalescent COVID-19. The sample comprised peripheral blood. CDR3 DNA sequence: TGCAGCGTTGACAGGTACTATGGCTACACCTTC. Its protein is CSVDRYYGYTF.